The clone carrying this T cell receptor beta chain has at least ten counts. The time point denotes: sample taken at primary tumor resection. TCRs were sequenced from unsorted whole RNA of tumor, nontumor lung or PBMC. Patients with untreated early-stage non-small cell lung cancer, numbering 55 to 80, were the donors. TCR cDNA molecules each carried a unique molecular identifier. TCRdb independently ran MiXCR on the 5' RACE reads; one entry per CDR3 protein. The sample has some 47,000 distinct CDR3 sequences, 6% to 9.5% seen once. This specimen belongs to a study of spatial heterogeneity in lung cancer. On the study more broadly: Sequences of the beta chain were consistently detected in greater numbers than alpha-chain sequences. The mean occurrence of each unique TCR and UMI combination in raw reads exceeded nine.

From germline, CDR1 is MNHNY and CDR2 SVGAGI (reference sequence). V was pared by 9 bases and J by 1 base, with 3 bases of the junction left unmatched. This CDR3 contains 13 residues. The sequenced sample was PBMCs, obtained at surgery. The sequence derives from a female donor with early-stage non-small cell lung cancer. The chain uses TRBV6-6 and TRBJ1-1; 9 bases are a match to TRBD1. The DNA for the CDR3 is TGTGCCAGGCTGGGACAGGGGAACACTGAAGCTTTCTTT. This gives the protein CARLGQGNTEAFF.